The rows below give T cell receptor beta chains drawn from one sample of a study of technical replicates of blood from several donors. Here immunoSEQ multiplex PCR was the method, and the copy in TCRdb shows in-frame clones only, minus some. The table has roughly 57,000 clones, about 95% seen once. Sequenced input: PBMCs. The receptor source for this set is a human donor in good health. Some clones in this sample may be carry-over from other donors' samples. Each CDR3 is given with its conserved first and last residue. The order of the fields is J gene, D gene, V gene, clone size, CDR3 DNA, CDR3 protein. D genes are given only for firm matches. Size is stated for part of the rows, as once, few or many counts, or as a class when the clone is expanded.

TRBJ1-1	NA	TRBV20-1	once	TGCAGTGCGGAGAGGGGGGGGGCTTTCTTT	CSAERGGAFF
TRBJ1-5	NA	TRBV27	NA	TGTGCCAGCAGTCCTCGGGGTCGGAGCAATCAGCCCCAGCATTTT	CASSPRGRSNQPQHF
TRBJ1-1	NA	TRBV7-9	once	TGTGCCAGCAGCCTGCGGACTACGAACACTGAAGCTTTCTTT	CASSLRTTNTEAFF
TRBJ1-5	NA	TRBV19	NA	TGTGCCAGTAGTATATCTACAGCCAGCAATCAGCCCCAGCATTTT	CASSISTASNQPQHF
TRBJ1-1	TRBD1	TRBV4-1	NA	TGCGCCAGCAGCCCCGGACAGGGCAATATGAACACTGAAGCTTTCTTT	CASSPGQGNMNTEAFF
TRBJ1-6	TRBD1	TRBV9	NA	TGTGCCAGCACCCCGGGACAGAATAATTCACCCCTCCACTTT	CASTPGQNNSPLHF
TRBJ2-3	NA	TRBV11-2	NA	TGTGCCAGCAGCCCGGGTGGGGGACAACGCACAGATACGCAGTATTTT	CASSPGGGQRTDTQYF
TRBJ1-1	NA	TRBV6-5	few	TGTGCCAGCAGTTCCATCACTTATGAAGCTTTCTTT	CASSSITYEAFF
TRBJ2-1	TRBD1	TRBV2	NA	TGTGCCAGCACCCTTGGCAGGGGGCCGGGCAATGAGCAGTTCTTC	CASTLGRGPGNEQFF
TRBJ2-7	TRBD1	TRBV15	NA	TGTGCCACCAGCAGAGATGATGGACAGGGAAACCCCTACGAGCAGTACTTC	CATSRDDGQGNPYEQYF
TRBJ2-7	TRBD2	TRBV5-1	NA	TGCGCCAGCAGCGCGGGGGGCACAGAACGACCCTACGAGCAGTACTTC	CASSAGGTERPYEQYF
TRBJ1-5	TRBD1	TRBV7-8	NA	TGTGCCAGCAGCCCTACGAGGGACAGGGGGTATCAGCCCCAGCATTTT	CASSPTRDRGYQPQHF
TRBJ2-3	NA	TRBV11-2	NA	TGTGCCGCAGGGGCTAGCGGATCCACAGATACGCAGTATTTT	CAAGASGSTDTQYF
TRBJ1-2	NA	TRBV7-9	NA	TGTGCCAGCAGGGGGGGATCCCTTGGCTACACCTTC	CASRGGSLGYTF
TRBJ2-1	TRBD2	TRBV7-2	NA	TGTGCCAGCAGCTTACGCGGGAGCTCCTACAATGAGCAGTTCTTC	CASSLRGSSYNEQFF
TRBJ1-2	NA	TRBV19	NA	TGTGCCAGTAGTATGTTAGGGCAGGGAGGAGCTGGCTACACCTTC	CASSMLGQGGAGYTF
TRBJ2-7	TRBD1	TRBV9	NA	TGTGCCAGCAGCGTAGTGGGACAGGGGGACGAGCAGTACTTC	CASSVVGQGDEQYF
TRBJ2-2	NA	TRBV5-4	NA	TGTGCCAGCAGCTGGGGACAATCAACCGGGGAGCTGTTTTTT	CASSWGQSTGELFF
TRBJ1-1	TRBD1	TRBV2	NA	TGTGCCAGCAGACCCGGGACAGGGGCTGGGGTTGGGTACAACACTGAAGCTTTCTTT	CASRPGTGAGVGYNTEAFF
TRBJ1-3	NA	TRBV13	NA	TGTGCCAGCAGCTTAGAGCATTCTGGAAACACCATATATTTT	CASSLEHSGNTIYF
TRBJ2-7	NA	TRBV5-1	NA	TGCGCCAGCAGCTTGGGTCTTTACGAGCAGTACTTC	CASSLGLYEQYF
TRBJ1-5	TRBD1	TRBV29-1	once	TGCAGCGCTGGACAGGACAATCAGCCCCAGCATTTT	CSAGQDNQPQHF
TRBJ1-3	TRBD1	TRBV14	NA	TGTGCCAGCAGCTCACTCCCCGGACAGGGCTCTGGAAACACCATATATTTT	CASSSLPGQGSGNTIYF
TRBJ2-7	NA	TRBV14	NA	TGTGCCAGCAGCCCCTTGGACCGCGGGCTTTCCTACGAGCAGTACTTC	CASSPLDRGLSYEQYF
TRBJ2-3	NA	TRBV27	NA	TGTGCCAGCAGTTTATCTAGTGCCACAGATACGCAGTATTTT	CASSLSSATDTQYF
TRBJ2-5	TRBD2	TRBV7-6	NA	TGTGCCAGCAGCTTAGATCCCTCGGGAGGGGCAGAGACCCAGTACTTC	CASSLDPSGGAETQYF
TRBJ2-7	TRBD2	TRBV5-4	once	TGTGCCAGCAGCGCCGGGACTAGCGGGATATCCTACGAGCAGTACTTC	CASSAGTSGISYEQYF
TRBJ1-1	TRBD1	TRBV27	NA	TGTGCCAGCAGGGACAGGGGGGGATGGACTGAAGCTTTCTTT	CASRDRGGWTEAFF
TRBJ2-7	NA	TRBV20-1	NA	TGCAGTGCTATATTAGGGGGCGAGCAGTACTTC	CSAILGGEQYF
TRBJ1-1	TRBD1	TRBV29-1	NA	TGCAGCGTTCAGACAGGGATGAACACTGAAGCTTTCTTT	CSVQTGMNTEAFF
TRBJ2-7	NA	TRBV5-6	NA	TGTGCCAGCAGCTCCTTGAGCTCCTACGAGCAGTACTTC	CASSSLSSYEQYF
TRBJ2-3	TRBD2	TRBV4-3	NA	TGCGCCAGCAGCCAGCTCACTAGCGGCGGAGGGGCAGATACGCAGTATTTT	CASSQLTSGGGADTQYF
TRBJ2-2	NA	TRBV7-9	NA	TGTGCCAGCAGCTTAGGGGCGGGGCTCTCCCCGACCGGGGAGCTGTTTTTT	CASSLGAGLSPTGELFF
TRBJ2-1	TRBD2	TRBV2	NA	TGTGCCAGCAGTGAAGCTGAGCTAGCGGCCTACAATGAGCAGTTCTTC	CASSEAELAAYNEQFF
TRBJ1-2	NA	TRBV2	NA	TGTGCCACCCGATTTGGTGGGGGGGCGGACTATGGCTACACCTTC	CATRFGGGADYGYTF
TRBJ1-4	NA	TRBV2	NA	TGTGCCAGCAAGCGGGCCCCGGTAATGTTAGAGCCGGAAAAACTGTTTTTT	CASKRAPVMLEPEKLFF
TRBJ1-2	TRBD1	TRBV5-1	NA	TGCGCCAGCAGCTCCCGGGACAGGGGGTCCTATGGCTACACCTTC	CASSSRDRGSYGYTF
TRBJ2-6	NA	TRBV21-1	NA	TGTGCCAGCAGCAAAAAGACAGGGGGCACTGGGGCCAACGTCCTGACTTTC	CASSKKTGGTGANVLTF
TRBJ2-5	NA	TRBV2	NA	TGTGCCAGCAGTCCCGGACAGACGCCGACCCAGTACTTC	CASSPGQTPTQYF
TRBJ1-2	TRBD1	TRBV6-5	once	TGTGCCAGCAGTTTAGCGGGACAGGGGCGCGGCTACACCTTC	CASSLAGQGRGYTF
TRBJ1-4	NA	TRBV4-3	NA	TGCGCCAGCAGCCAGGGCGGGGCCAGTGAAAAACTGTTTTTT	CASSQGGASEKLFF